This T cell receptor beta chain was sequenced in a study of technical replicates of blood from a handful of donors. The protocol was immunoSEQ multiplex PCR, while the TCRdb copy is restricted to in-frame clones and leaves out a portion. The sample consists of roughly 80,000 clones, roughly 94% of them appearing once. Sequencing was done on a sample of T cells isolated from PBMCs. The sequence was collected from a human donor in good health.

As DNA, the CDR3 is TGTGCCAGCAGTTTATCGTACGTCGGGGCCCAGTACTTC. Protein: CASSLSYVGAQYF. The rearrangement links TRBV27 to TRBJ2-5; maybe TRBD2 (5 bases). From germline, CDR1 is MNHEY and CDR2 SMNVEV (reference sequence). V lost 0 bases to trimming and J lost 9 bases, with 11 bases between them. This CDR3 spans 13 amino acids.